This T cell receptor (beta chain) was found in a study of shared clonotypes between healthy human individuals. Study details: There were three CD4 naive, three CD4 memory, two CD8 naive and one CD8 memory plates per donor.

Clones were sequenced by immunoSEQ multiplex PCR, and TCRdb holds only the in-frame ones, with some missing. Of approximately 530,000 clones detected, 90% to 97% appear once; the ten largest clones hold about 0.054%. The investigators split CD4+ cells into a CD45RA+ naive subset and a CD45RA-negative memory subset. The CDR3 length is 15 residues. Germline V lookup: CDR1 SGHRS, CDR2 YFSETQ. Trimming cost V 0 bases and J 10 bases, with 17 bases left between them. The specimen was naive CD4+ T cells sorted from blood. Documented subset: CD45RA+ positively selected. The chain recombines TRBV5-1 with TRBJ2-1; D is possibly TRBD1 (6 bases). The source of this sequence is a woman under 40 in good health. CDR3 region: CASSLGVQGDIEQFF. The CDR3 DNA follows: TGCGCCAGCAGCTTGGGCGTACAGGGAGATATCGAGCAGTTCTTC. The full variable domain, completed using reference TRBV5-1 and TRBJ2-1, is KAGVTQTPRYLIKTRGQQVTLSCSPISGHRSVSWYQQTPGQGLQFLFEYFSETQRNKGNFPGRFSGRQFSNSRSEMNVSTLELGDSALYLCASSLGVQGDIEQFFGPGTRLTVL.